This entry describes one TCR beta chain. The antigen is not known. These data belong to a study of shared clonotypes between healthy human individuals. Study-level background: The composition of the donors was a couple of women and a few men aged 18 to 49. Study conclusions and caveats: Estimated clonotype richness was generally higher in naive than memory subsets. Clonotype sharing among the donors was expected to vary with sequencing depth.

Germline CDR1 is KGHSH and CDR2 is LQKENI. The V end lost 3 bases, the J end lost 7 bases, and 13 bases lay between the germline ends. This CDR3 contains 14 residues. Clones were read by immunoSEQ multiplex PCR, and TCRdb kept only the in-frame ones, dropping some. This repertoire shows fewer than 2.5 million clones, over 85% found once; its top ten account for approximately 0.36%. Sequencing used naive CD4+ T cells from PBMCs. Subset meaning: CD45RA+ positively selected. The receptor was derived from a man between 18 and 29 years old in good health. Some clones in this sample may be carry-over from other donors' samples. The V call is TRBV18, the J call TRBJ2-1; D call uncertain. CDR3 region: CASSPSGARNEQFF. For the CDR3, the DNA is TGTGCCAGCTCACCTTCGGGCGCGCGAAATGAGCAGTTCTTC.